This T cell receptor beta chain originates from a study of tumor and adjacent non-tumor tissue in lung cancer (dated by TCRdb to 2017 to 2018). Regarding the research as a whole: Patients with adenocarcinoma (approximately 11), squamous cell carcinoma (2) and small cell lung cancer (1) were included in the cohort. Using bulk TCRbeta repertoires from around 14 lung cancer patients, the study set lung tumor tissue side by side with matched distant non-tumor lung tissue. A total of some 130 million productive TCRbeta reads were generated by sequencing, corresponding to an average of approximately 4 million reads per sample. For each patient, one tumor sample and one normal lung sample were taken, giving around 30 paired specimens that underwent TCRbeta CDR3 sequencing. Among the 15 or so patients, ages ranged from about 31 to 76 years, about 10 were men and 5 were women, and disease was TNM stage I to III. The study at large found these results: In normal lung, the top 100 clones accounted for a significantly larger cumulative share of the repertoire than in tumor tissue. Only around 16 patients were in the cohort, and the authors stated that larger samples and more detailed clinical data are needed. Neither the sequencing platform nor unique molecular identifiers are mentioned in the methods. Younger patients had significantly higher TCR diversity, and higher tumor TCR diversity was associated with shorter overall and disease-free survival. Peripheral blood was not sequenced, so blood TCRbeta repertoires were not examined in the lung cancer patients of the study. Tumor tissue showed significantly higher TCR diversity (inverse Simpson) than normal lung tissue, at 431.37 vs 166.20 (P = 0.0075, Mann-Whitney U test).

Library generation was performed with multiplex PCR. Sequencing was carried out with an Illumina HiSeq 2500. TCRbeta libraries were constructed through three rounds of nested PCR with primers (Table S4) according to protocols modified from ARM-PCR. Before sequencing, PCR products of 200-500 bp were cut from the gel and purified using the QIAquick gel extraction kit. The study's own analysis went as follows. Trimmomatic was used to clean the reads, FLASH merged the cleaned reads into complete CDR3 sequences, and MiTCR assigned the sequences to V(D)J germline segments. VDJtools was used to compute clonal diversity as the inverse Simpson's index. Productive reads were defined as in-frame sequences without a premature stop codon. TCRdb trimmed the raw reads at Q25, called clones with MiXCR and kept productive beta chains. Each entry is one CDR3 protein sequence, shown with its most common DNA and genes. TCRdb's processing, not the study's, gives the V and J calls here. The sample table contains about 80,000 distinct CDR3 sequences; only one count was recorded for about two thirds of them. Approximately 12% of the sample is held by the ten biggest clonotypes.

From the germline V gene (reference sequence), CDR1 is SGHKS and CDR2 is YYEKEE. CDR3 length: 15 amino acids, cysteine to phenylalanine. This entry keeps only the CDR3 DNA: 45 bases, framed from base 1. About this clonotype itself: This receptor's antigen is unknown. The junction does not match germline at one end; this may be a read error.

RNA was isolated from bulk unsorted tissue, and RNA quality was assessed with a NanoDrop ND-1000 and an Agilent 2100. All donors had newly diagnosed lung cancer, had not received prior chemotherapy, and were admitted for thoracic surgery in China between August and November 2014. Anyone who had undergone radiotherapy or chemotherapy before, or who had another cancer at the same time, was left out of the study. Pieces of surgical tissue measuring about 1-2 cm3 were kept in RNAlater solution and stored at -80 degrees C until use. This chain is built from TRBV5-5 and TRBJ2-2; TRBD1 aligns with 9 central bases. The TCR originated in a woman in her 70s with non-small cell lung cancer. Specimen: lung tumor tissue. Read as DNA, the sequence is TGTGCCAGCAGCCGTACAGGGGGCCACAGCGGGGAGCTGCTTTTT. Its product reads: CASSRTGGHSGELLF.